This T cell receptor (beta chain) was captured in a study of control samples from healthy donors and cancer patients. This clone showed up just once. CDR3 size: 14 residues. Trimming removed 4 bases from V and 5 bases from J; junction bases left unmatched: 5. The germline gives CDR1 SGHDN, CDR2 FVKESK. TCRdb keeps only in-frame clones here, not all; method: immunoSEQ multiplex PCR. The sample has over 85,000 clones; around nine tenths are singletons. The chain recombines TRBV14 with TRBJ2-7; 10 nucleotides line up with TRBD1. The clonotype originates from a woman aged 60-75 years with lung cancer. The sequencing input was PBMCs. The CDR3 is CASSLTGGSDEQYF. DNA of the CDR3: TGTGCCAGCAGCCTGACAGGGGGCTCGGACGAGCAGTACTTC. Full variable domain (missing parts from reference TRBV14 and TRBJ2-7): EAGVTQFPSHSVIEKGQTVTLRCDPISGHDNLYWYRRVMGKEIKFLLHFVKESKQDESGMPNNRFLAERTGGTYSTLKVQPAELEDSGVYFCASSLTGGSDEQYFGPGTRLTVT.